This passage covers 18 T cell receptor beta chains from one sample sequenced in a study of T cells in Graves' hyperthyroidism and ophthalmopathy. TCR beta CDR3 sequences were amplified from RNA transcripts. The primer set for the first-round RT-PCR of the TCR CDR3 was HTBI. TCRdb reprocessed the multiplex PCR reads via MiXCR and lists one record per CDR3 protein. The sample carries approximately 370,000 distinct CDR3 sequences, under 15% recorded once. Material for sequencing was blood. These receptors originate from a woman under 40 with Graves' hyperthyroidism.

This clonotype turned up a few times. The V and J genes are TRBV20-1 and TRBJ2-1, with a possible D match to TRBD2 (6 bases). Per the germline V gene, CDR1 is DFQATT and CDR2 is SNEGSKA (reference sequence). The CDR3 has 14 residues. The V and J ends lost 0 bases and 3 bases respectively, with 9 bases between them. The CDR3 reads CSAREAGNYNEQFF. The CDR3 nucleotides read TGCAGTGCTAGAGAGGCGGGGAACTACAATGAGCAGTTCTTC.

CDR3 region: CASSPLTKANEKLFF. CDR3 bases: TGTGCCAGTAGTCCCCTGACCAAGGCGAATGAAAAACTGTTTTTT. V and J are TRBV19 and TRBJ1-4; no clear D. Germline V CDR1 and CDR2: LNHDA, SQIVND (reference sequence). This CDR3 is 15 amino acids long. V was clipped by 5 bases and J by 5 bases, with 15 bases between them.

This clonotype has at least ten counts. This chain connects TRBV29-1 to TRBJ2-7; TRBD2 matches 7 bases. After removal of 4 bases from V and 6 bases from J, the junction contained 9 bases not matched to a gene. The CDR3 length is 13 residues. Germline loops: CDR1 SQVTM, CDR2 ANQGSEA. The CDR3 reads CSVGHAGGSEQYF. As DNA, the CDR3 is TGCAGCGTTGGCCACGCCGGGGGGTCCGAGCAGTACTTC.

On this clonotype: A much larger clone lies one base from this, so it may be a read error. The J gene is TRBJ2-1, the V gene TRBV7-9, with D tentatively TRBD2 (7 bases). The CDR3 length is 15 residues. Germline-derived CDR1 and CDR2 are SEHNR and FQNEAQ (reference sequence). CDR3 DNA: TGTGTCAGCAGCTTACTTACGGTAGGGGGGGATGAGCAGTTCTTC. The encoded protein is CVSSLLTVGGDEQFF.

The chain links TRBV6-2 or TRBV6-3 to TRBJ2-1; TRBD2 matches at 13 bases. V lost 6 bases to trimming and J lost 10 bases; unmatched junction nucleotides: 12. The CDR3 length is 16 residues. The germline gives CDR1 MNHEY, CDR2 SVGEGT. CDR3 sequence: CASRNTLGLAGWEQFF. The CDR3 coding sequence is TGTGCCAGCAGGAACACCCTGGGACTAGCGGGATGGGAGCAGTTCTTC.

This rearrangement joins TRBV28 to TRBJ1-5; D not certain. CDR1 MDHEN and CDR2 SYDVKM come from the germline V gene. Trimming left V 10 bases short and J 4 bases short, with 11 bases between. The CDR3 extends over 12 amino acids. The CDR3 DNA reads as TGTGCCACCAATTCCCAGAATCAGCCCCAGCATTTT. Translation: CATNSQNQPQHF.

This clonotype was found many times. The chain recombines TRBV20-1 with TRBJ1-5; 8 nucleotides agree with TRBD1. The CDR3 has 14 residues. Looked up from germline, CDR1 is DFQATT and CDR2 is SNEGSKA (reference sequence). The trim removed 6 bases at V and 7 bases at J, leaving 11 bases unmatched. CDR3: CSAPMTGERQPQHF. The CDR3 DNA reads as TGCAGTGCCCCAATGACAGGGGAGAGGCAGCCCCAGCATTTT.

This clonotype was observed a few times. This chain joins TRBV5-1 and TRBJ2-4, with D unclear. Trimming left V 0 bases short and J 4 bases short, with 11 bases between. This CDR3 region has 15 residues. Per the germline V gene, CDR1 is SGHRS and CDR2 is YFSETQ. The CDR3 coding sequence is TGCGCCAGCAGCTTGGGTCAGGCTGGTAAAAACATTCAGTACTTC. Its translation: CASSLGQAGKNIQYF.

This clonotype came up many times. The genes are TRBV3-1 and TRBJ1-1; weak D call: TRBD1 (6 bases). V lost 4 bases and J lost 2, with 14 bases in between. The germline V gene has CDR1 LGHDT and CDR2 YNNKEL (reference sequence). The CDR3 consists of 15 residues. CDR3 region: CASSPSKTGNTEAFF. The CDR3 coding sequence is TGTGCCAGCAGCCCCTCGAAGACAGGTAACACTGAAGCTTTCTTT.

The V call is TRBV9, the J call TRBJ2-3; D is ambiguous. V lost 0 bases and J lost 2, with 7 bases in between. The germline V gene has CDR1 SGDLS and CDR2 YYNGEE. This CDR3 has 14 residues. The CDR3 sequence is CASSVAATTDTQYF. The CDR3 DNA is TGTGCCAGCAGCGTAGCTGCGACCACAGATACGCAGTATTTT.

This clonotype appeared a few times. This chain connects TRBV7-6 to TRBJ1-1; D gene uncertain. The V end lost 7 bases, the J end lost 3 bases, and 12 bases lay between the germline ends. Per germline, CDR1 SGHVS and CDR2 FNYEAQ. The CDR3 consists of 13 residues. CDR3 residues: CASTETRDTEAFF. The CDR3 bases are TGTGCCAGCACCGAAACAAGGGACACTGAAGCTTTCTTT. Combining the CDR3 with reference TRBV7-6 and TRBJ1-1 gives the whole variable domain GAGVSQSPRYKVTKRGQDVALRCDPISGHVSLYWYRQALGQGPEFLTYFNYEAQQDKSGLPNDRFSAERPEGSISTLTIQRTEQRDSAMYRCASTETRDTEAFFGQGTRLTVV.

This clonotype was seen only a few times. The genes are TRBV5-1 and TRBJ2-7; D is undetermined. CDR1 and CDR2 (germline): SGHRS, YFSETQ. The CDR3 runs 16 residues. V lost 4 bases and J 0 bases, leaving 17 bases between the germline ends. The CDR3 reads CASSQPADAFSYEQYF. The CDR3 DNA sequence: TGCGCCAGCAGCCAACCTGCGGACGCCTTCTCCTACGAGCAGTACTTC. Variable domain in full (rest from reference TRBV5-1 and TRBJ2-7): KAGVTQTPRYLIKTRGQQVTLSCSPISGHRSVSWYQQTPGQGLQFLFEYFSETQRNKGNFPGRFSGRQFSNSRSEMNVSTLELGDSALYLCASSQPADAFSYEQYFGPGTRLTVT.

Comments on this clonotype: At one end the junction does not follow the germline gene, possibly because of a read error. J is TRBJ2-5 and V is TRBV12-3 or TRBV12-4; TRBD2 is a possible D gene (5 bases). This CDR3 comprises 15 residues. The CDR3 here is CAISETWTLQETQYF. CDR3 nucleotide sequence: TGTGCCATCAGTGAGACGTGGACTTTACAAGAGACCCAGTACTTC.

This clonotype was observed many times. The chain carries TRBV30 and TRBJ2-7; D is undetermined. The CDR3 runs 13 residues. Germline V gene data show CDR1 as GTSNPN and CDR2 as SVGIG (reference sequence). The V end was cut by 3 bases, the J end by 3 bases, with 12 bases between. CDR3 sequence (DNA): TGTGCCTGGAGCCGAACTCCATTCTACGAGCAGTACTTC. Translating gives CAWSRTPFYEQYF.

At least ten counts were recorded for this clonotype. In DNA form, the CDR3 reads TGTGCCAGCAGCCACAGGGGAGACTATGGCTACACCTTC. Encoded protein: CASSHRGDYGYTF. The chain employs TRBV12-3 or TRBV12-4 and TRBJ1-2; 7 nucleotides line up with TRBD1. There are 13 residues in the CDR3. The ends lost 6 bases at V and 3 bases at J; junction bases unmatched: 4.

V is TRBV4-1 and J is TRBJ1-5; tentatively, D is TRBD1 (5 bases). There are 15 residues in the CDR3. The germline V and J ends were trimmed by 1 base and 3 bases, with 10 bases remaining between them. Germline V gene data show CDR1 as MGHRA and CDR2 as YSYEKL. The CDR3 region is CASSQVDRDNQPQHF. The CDR3 DNA sequence: TGCGCCAGCAGCCAAGTCGACAGAGACAATCAGCCCCAGCATTTT.

There are many counts of this clonotype. This chain uses TRBV30 with TRBJ1-1, with D uncertain. Germline V gene lookup returns CDR1 GTSNPN and CDR2 SVGIG (reference sequence). Between the trimmed V and J ends, which lost 1 base and 1 base, there was a span of 7 bases. CDR3 length: 13 amino acids. DNA for the CDR3: TGTGCCTGGAGTGGAGATAAGAACACTGAAGCTTTCTTT. This encodes CAWSGDKNTEAFF.

The chain employs TRBV7-2 and TRBJ2-1, with 8 bases lining up with TRBD2. With V trimmed by 1 base and J by 0 bases, 2 bases remained unmatched. The V gene's germline CDR1 is SGHTA and CDR2 FQGNSA. CDR3 length: 16 residues. The CDR3 coding sequence is TGTGCCAGCAGCTTAGGAGGGACTAGCTCCTACAATGAGCAGTTCTTC. Translated, it gives CASSLGGTSSYNEQFF.